This T cell receptor beta chain was identified in a study of CD8+ T cells in alopecia areata. About the research overall: Treatment of the treated patients consisted of oral tofacitinib, 5 to 10 mg twice daily.

It was cDNA, reverse transcribed from extracted RNA, that served as the sequencing template. The method was immunoSEQ multiplex PCR; TCRdb's version includes in-frame clones alone and lacks a portion of them. The sample has 150,000 to 200,000 clones; 60% are singletons. Germline lookup yields CDR1 SGHTA and CDR2 FQGNSA. The trim removed 5 bases at V and 6 bases at J, leaving 7 bases unmatched. The CDR3 extends over 14 amino acids. This clone was detected once. Treatment here: oral pan-JAK inhibitor, 5-10 mg twice daily. Sorting separated CD4+ and CD8+ T cells out of PBMCs. The source material was CD4+ T cells sorted from blood, sampled at week 24, from a patient treated with tofacitinib. The receptor's source is a human donor with alopecia areata. The chain has TRBV7-2 and TRBJ1-1, with TRBD1 matching over 9 bases. CDR3 sequence: CASSPGQGYSEAFF. The CDR3 nucleotides are TGTGCCAGCAGCCCCGGACAGGGGTATTCTGAAGCTTTCTTT.